These 28 T cell receptor beta chains originate from one sample sequenced in a study of blood T cell repertoires in COVID-19. Sequenced by immunoSEQ multiplex PCR; TCRdb stores in-frame clones only, minus some. The sample contains 300,000 to 450,000 clones, more than 75% of which appear only once. The sample comprised peripheral blood. These TCRs come from a human donor with acute or convalescent COVID-19. The donor label of this sample is uncertain.

The chain couples TRBV7-2 to TRBJ2-5, with TRBD2 as a possible D gene (7 bases). Trimming cost V 3 bases and J 6 bases, with 17 bases left between them. Germline assignment: CDR1 SGHTA and CDR2 FQGNSA. The CDR3 has 15 amino acids. CDR3 coding DNA: TGTGCCAGCAGCTTCGGAAGGGAGGGACAAAAGACCCAGTACTTC. Its translation: CASSFGREGQKTQYF.

V is TRBV28 and J is TRBJ1-2; 11 bases line up with TRBD1. Per germline, CDR1 MDHEN and CDR2 SYDVKM. V shed 7 bases, J shed 3 bases, and the junction held 7 bases outside the gene matches. The CDR3 contains 15 residues. CDR3 nucleotides: TGTGCCAGCACTACGGGACAGGGGGTTTACTATGGCTACACCTTC. Its translation: CASTTGQGVYYGYTF.

This clone was seen only once. The V gene is TRBV28, the J gene TRBJ2-1; 8 bases agree with TRBD1. The germline V gene encodes CDR1 MDHEN and CDR2 SYDVKM. The CDR3 runs to 18 residues. Trimming at V came to 5 bases and at J to 1 base, leaving 13 bases not matched to a gene. The CDR3 protein is CASSQDRAAPISYNEQFF. CDR3 DNA sequence: TGTGCCAGCAGTCAGGACAGGGCTGCCCCCATATCCTACAATGAGCAGTTCTTC. Variable domain in full (rest from reference TRBV28 and TRBJ2-1): DVKVTQSSRYLVKRTGEKVFLECVQDMDHENMFWYRQDPGLGLRLIYFSYDVKMKEKGDIPEGYSVSREKKERFSLILESASTNQTSMYLCASSQDRAAPISYNEQFFGPGTRLTVL.

V usage is TRBV2 and J usage is TRBJ2-3; 7 positions agree with TRBD2. CDR1 and CDR2 (germline): SNHLY, FYNNEI. There are 14 residues in the CDR3. After removal of 3 bases from V and 4 bases from J, the junction contained 4 bases not matched to a gene. The chain's CDR3 is CASSDGAGADTQYF. The DNA of the CDR3 is TGTGCCAGCAGTGATGGGGCGGGGGCAGATACGCAGTATTTT.

The CDR3 DNA is TGTGCCTGGAGCAGGGGACAGTACAATCAGCCCCAGCATTTT. Encoded protein: CAWSRGQYNQPQHF. The genes are TRBV30 and TRBJ1-5, with 7 bases aligning to TRBD1. CDR3 length: 14 amino acids. Looked up from germline, CDR1 is GTSNPN and CDR2 is SVGIG (reference sequence). Unmatched junction bases numbered 5, after V lost 3 bases and J lost 3 bases.

The rearrangement uses TRBV18 and TRBJ1-1; no clear D gene. This CDR3 spans 14 amino acids. V lost 0 bases, J lost 11 bases, and 16 bases lay in between. Germline V CDR1 and CDR2: KGHSH, LQKENI. This CDR3 is CASSPPANRRQAFF. The CDR3 coding sequence is TGTGCCAGCTCACCACCGGCCAACCGGAGGCAGGCTTTCTTT.

The genes are TRBV30 and TRBJ2-2; 7 positions match TRBD1. The CDR3 runs 12 residues. V was pared by 6 bases and J by 6 bases, with 4 bases of the junction left unmatched. From germline, CDR1 is GTSNPN and CDR2 SVGIG (reference sequence). In nucleotides, the CDR3 is TGTGCCTGCAGAACAGGGGCCGGGGAGCTGTTTTTT. Amino acids: CACRTGAGELFF.

In this sample, this clone turned up many times. V gene TRBV7-9 combines with J gene TRBJ1-1; 7 positions match TRBD1. The V gene end was trimmed by 1 base and the J gene end by 0 bases; junction bases not matched to a gene: 2. Looked up from germline, CDR1 is SEHNR and CDR2 is FQNEAQ (reference sequence). CDR3 length: 15 amino acids. The CDR3 sequence is CASSLGGQMNTEAFF. The CDR3 DNA reads TGTGCCAGCAGCTTAGGGGGACAGATGAACACTGAAGCTTTCTTT.

The rearrangement links TRBV9 to TRBJ1-2, with unresolved D. V shed 0 bases and J shed 2 bases, with 5 bases lying between them. The germline V gene encodes CDR1 SGDLS and CDR2 YYNGEE. The CDR3 sequence is 13 residues long. Here the CDR3 reads CASSVVENYGYTF. As DNA, the CDR3 is TGTGCCAGCAGCGTAGTAGAGAACTATGGCTACACCTTC.

CDR3 sequence (DNA): TGTGCCAGTAGTACAGAACGGGACACTGTTCAGCCCCAGCATTTT. It translates to CASSTERDTVQPQHF. This rearrangement joins TRBV19 to TRBJ1-5, with D maybe TRBD1 (6 bases). The V end was cut by 4 bases, the J end by 6 bases, with 16 bases between. This CDR3 is 15 amino acids long. From germline, CDR1 is LNHDA and CDR2 SQIVND (reference sequence).

The rearrangement joins TRBV7-8 to TRBJ1-6; D might be TRBD1 (5 bases). Looked up from germline, CDR1 is SGHVS and CDR2 is FQNEAQ. V was trimmed by 2 bases and J by 7 bases, leaving 18 bases between them. The CDR3 is made up of 17 amino acids. CDR3 region: CASSLTRSDSRNSPLHF. Here the CDR3 DNA reads TGTGCCAGCAGCTTAACCCGTTCCGACAGCCGAAATTCACCCCTCCACTTT.

There are a few counts of this clone. V and J are TRBV2 and TRBJ1-6, with D uncertain. This CDR3 has 15 amino acids. Germline lookup yields CDR1 SNHLY and CDR2 FYNNEI. V was pared by 3 bases and J by 7 bases, with 13 bases between. The CDR3 DNA sequence: TGTGCCAGCAGTGACCGAGGCAAAGCGAATTCACCCCTCCACTTT. Encoded protein: CASSDRGKANSPLHF.

The V gene is TRBV19, the J gene TRBJ1-1, with D maybe TRBD1 (6 bases). The CDR3 totals 16 residues. Trimming removed 7 bases from V and 2 bases from J, with 20 bases in between. Germline V gene lookup returns CDR1 LNHDA and CDR2 SQIVND (reference sequence). CDR3 residues: CASKDDTGRQNTEAFF. For the CDR3, the DNA is TGTGCCAGTAAGGATGATACAGGGCGCCAAAACACTGAAGCTTTCTTT.

The J gene is TRBJ2-2, the V gene TRBV7-2; 7 bases fit TRBD2. The CDR3 extends over 15 amino acids. Germline V gene sequence: CDR1 SGHTA, CDR2 FQGNSA. J lost 0 bases, V lost 2 bases, and 0 bases had no gene match. CDR3 sequence reads: CASSLSGTNTGELFF. The CDR3 bases are TGTGCCAGCAGCTTAAGCGGGACGAACACCGGGGAGCTGTTTTTT.

This sequence joins TRBV2 and TRBJ1-1; D is perhaps TRBD1 (6 bases). Germline lookup yields CDR1 SNHLY and CDR2 FYNNEI. V dropped 6 bases and J dropped 6 bases, with 17 bases sitting between them. The CDR3 has 14 residues. CDR3 residues: CASSDRDMVAEAFF. The CDR3 coding sequence is TGTGCCAGCAGCGACCGGGACATGGTAGCTGAAGCTTTCTTT.

The V and J genes are TRBV10-2 and TRBJ1-1, with 8 positions matching TRBD1. Germline V gene lookup returns CDR1 WSHSY and CDR2 SAAADI. The length of the CDR3 is 16 residues. J was trimmed by 3 bases and V by 6 bases; bases with no gene match: 12. CDR3 sequence reads: CASRHLDRVRDTEAFF. CDR3 nucleotides: TGCGCCAGCAGGCACCTGGACAGGGTCCGGGACACTGAAGCTTTCTTT.

This clone was detected once. The chain has TRBV7-8 and TRBJ2-3; possibly TRBD2 for D (5 bases). This CDR3 spans 17 amino acids. V was pared by 5 bases and J by 4 bases, with 22 bases between. Germline V lookup: CDR1 SGHVS, CDR2 FQNEAQ. Written as DNA, the CDR3 is TGTGCCAGCAGCACGAACCGCCGGGAAATTGGGTCAGATACGCAGTATTTT. Translating gives CASSTNRREIGSDTQYF.

V gene TRBV30 combines with J gene TRBJ1-5; no reliable D call. V lost 1 base, J lost 6 bases, and 13 bases lay in between. Germline V lookup: CDR1 GTSNPN, CDR2 SVGIG (reference sequence). The CDR3 is 14 residues long. CDR3 bases: TGTGCCTGGAGTGAGACCGGGATGGGTCAGCCCCAGCATTTT. Protein product: CAWSETGMGQPQHF.

The chain is built from TRBV7-8 and TRBJ2-3; TRBD2 matches 7 bases. V lost 5 bases and J lost 1; bases outside the gene matches: 9. CDR1 is SGHVS and CDR2 is FQNEAQ in the germline V gene. The CDR3 covers 16 residues. The CDR3 DNA reads TGTGCCAGCAGCCCCCGCCGCAGCGGGGGCACAGATACGCAGTATTTT. Protein product: CASSPRRSGGTDTQYF.

The chain is built from TRBV30 and TRBJ1-2; perhaps TRBD1 as D (5 bases). CDR3 size: 14 residues. The V gene lost 6 bases and the J gene lost 4 bases, with 18 bases spanning the gap. In germline, CDR1 is GTSNPN, CDR2 SVGIG (reference sequence). The CDR3 bases are TGTGCCTGCCCGCCGGGGTCGGGGGGCTATGGCTACACCTTC. This gives the protein CACPPGSGGYGYTF.

This sequence joins TRBV28 and TRBJ1-6; possibly TRBD1 for D (6 bases). V lost 6 bases to trimming and J lost 5 bases, with 14 bases between them. The CDR3 spans 15 residues. Looked up from germline, CDR1 is MDHEN and CDR2 is SYDVKM. DNA of the CDR3: TGTGCCAGCAGGCCCGGGACAAGACATAATTCACCCCTCCACTTT. This codes for CASRPGTRHNSPLHF.

The chain couples TRBV6-5 to TRBJ2-1, with D possibly being TRBD2 (6 bases). Trimming stripped 5 bases from V and 2 bases from J, with 10 bases between. Germline CDR1 is MNHEY and CDR2 is SVGAGI. CDR3 length equals 14 residues. The CDR3 loop reads CASSRDLTYNEQFF. The CDR3 coding sequence is TGTGCCAGCAGTAGGGACTTAACCTACAATGAGCAGTTCTTC.

This chain connects TRBV28 to TRBJ1-1; D ambiguous. The CDR3 is 11 residues long. Deletions cut 2 bases from V and 11 bases from J, with 9 bases between. Germline-derived CDR1 and CDR2 are MDHEN and SYDVKM. The CDR3 nucleotides read TGTGCCAGCAGTTTACTGTCTTCGGCTTTCTTT. It specifies CASSLLSSAFF.

This clone appeared once. The V and J genes are TRBV7-2 and TRBJ1-1, with 9 bases that match TRBD1. CDR3 size: 15 residues. V gave up 6 bases and J gave up 6 bases; unmatched junction bases: 11. Germline V CDR1 and CDR2: SGHTA, FQGNSA. This CDR3 reads CASSLQGASGPEAFF. In nucleotides, the CDR3 is TGTGCCAGCAGTTTACAGGGGGCAAGTGGCCCTGAAGCTTTCTTT.

CDR3 DNA: TGTGCCAGCGGTGAATCGGTTTTCACTGAAGCTTTCTTT. Its protein product is CASGESVFTEAFF. The gene calls are TRBV19 and TRBJ1-1; no clear D. The V gene lost 9 bases and the J gene lost 4 bases, with 15 bases spanning the gap. Germline CDR1 and CDR2: LNHDA and SQIVND (reference sequence). CDR3 length equals 13 residues.

This chain joins TRBV3-1 (or the pseudogene TRBV3-2) and TRBJ2-5; D may be TRBD1 (5 bases). V was trimmed by 0 bases and J by 5 bases, leaving 10 bases between them. The CDR3 spans 14 residues. Germline-derived CDR1 and CDR2 are LGHDT and YNNKEL (reference sequence). The CDR3 DNA is TGTGCCAGCAGCCAAGATTCAGGGCGTGAGACCCAGTACTTC. Translation: CASSQDSGRETQYF.

J is TRBJ1-5 and V is TRBV2; 7 positions agree with TRBD1. Trimming cost V 9 bases and J 6 bases; bases outside gene matches: 8. Germline V CDR1 and CDR2: SNHLY, FYNNEI. This CDR3 region has 13 residues. The CDR3 loop reads CASRQGWSQPQHF. In nucleotides, the CDR3 is TGTGCCAGTCGACAGGGATGGAGTCAGCCCCAGCATTTT.

The chain has TRBV18 and TRBJ2-5, with D uncertain. Germline V gene data show CDR1 as KGHSH and CDR2 as LQKENI. Trimming took off 3 bases at V and 1 base at J, with 12 bases between the two ends. The CDR3 consists of 15 residues. This chain's CDR3 is CASSPQRSTQETQYF. The CDR3 coding sequence is TGTGCCAGCTCACCTCAGCGTTCAACCCAAGAGACCCAGTACTTC.